The TCR beta chain described here comes from a study of blood T cell repertoires in COVID-19. Study-level information: The United States, Italy and Spain provided the acute and convalescent COVID-19 samples.

Only in-frame clones appear in the TCRdb table, and some are missing; sequencing was by immunoSEQ multiplex PCR. In the table there are fewer than 300,000 clones, around 85% of which are singletons. Trimming took off 2 bases at V and 0 bases at J, with 5 bases between the two ends. In germline, CDR1 is LNHNV, CDR2 YYDKDF (reference sequence). This CDR3 spans 14 amino acids. In terms of age and location, participants ranged from about 18 to 89 years and lived in approximately 24 US areas. The receptor's source is a woman aged 45-59 years who had recovered from COVID-19. Sequencing was performed on PBMCs or T cells enriched from blood (not recorded which). The chain uses TRBV15 and TRBJ1-5, with D uncertain. CDR3 DNA sequence: TGTGCCACCAGCAGACAGTATAGCAATCAGCCCCAGCATTTT. It encodes CATSRQYSNQPQHF. Variable domain in full (rest from reference TRBV15 and TRBJ1-5): DAMVIQNPRYQVTQFGKPVTLSCSQTLNHNVMYWYQQKSSQAPKLLFHYYDKDFNNEADTPDNFQSRRPNTSFCFLDIRSPGLGDTAMYLCATSRQYSNQPQHFGDGTRLSIL.